This TCR beta chain was captured by sequencing in a study of blood T cells in healthy people across ages (dated by TCRdb to the mid-2010s). Study-wide context: Template switching captured roughly one uniquely barcoded TCR beta cDNA molecule per two T cells in model experiments. The donors were divided into four age groups: young (average approximately 15 years), middle-aged (approximately 39), aged (about 61) and long-lived (approximately 74). The study analyzed two additional independent replicas of 1 million unique cDNA reads from the same blood draw for two donors, one aged 18 to 29 and one aged 80 or older. Using deep sequencing normalized with unique cDNA molecular identifiers, the study measured how TCR beta repertoire diversity changes with age. To avoid experimental bias, donors of different ages were spread randomly across the sequencing lanes.

The germline V gene supplies CDR1 SGHTA and CDR2 FQGNSA. V is trimmed back by 3 bases and J by 6 bases, and the junction contains 9 bases that no gene match accounts for. Reading from cysteine to phenylalanine, the CDR3 counts 16 amino acids. Only CDR3 DNA is held: 48 bases, read in frame from base 1. Comment on this clonotype: The antigen this receptor binds is unknown. Base qualities were left out, and no much larger clone turns up one base away.

Study-level results and caveats: Since profiling was done on bulk unsorted PBMCs, naive and antigen-experienced compartments could not be conclusively compared. Observed TCR beta diversity per million T cells fell roughly linearly with age, and a significant reduction was already apparent by age roughly 40. There was a strong correlation between observed TCR beta diversity and the percentage of naive T cells measured by flow cytometry. The CMV infection status of donors was not known, potentially confounding age-related changes in expanded clonotypes. Compared with the aged group, the long-lived group had more naive CD4+ T cells, fewer expanded clones and increased TCR diversity, a pattern suggesting age selection. Total diversity estimates from one million sequenced T cells were considered lower bounds and underestimates.

Donors were 40 or so systemically healthy Caucasian individuals from Russia aged 6 to 90 years. Roughly 11 milliliters of peripheral blood were drawn from each donor into EDTA-treated Vacutainer tubes. Ficoll-Paque density-gradient centrifugation was used to isolate PBMCs, with at least 6.5 million per sample. Trizol reagent was used to extract total RNA from PBMCs, with at least 6 micrograms per sample. Naive CD45RAhigh/CD27high T cell percentages were measured by flow cytometry on a PBMC aliquot from every donor. The library came from 5' RACE. The sequencing machine was an Illumina HiSeq 2500. The second PCR ran for about 6 to 11 cycles and used a J-beta primer mix along with a sample-barcoded 5' primer. A template-switch 5' adaptor carrying 12 random nucleotides introduced a unique molecular identifier onto each TCR beta cDNA molecule. Each sample yielded at least 2.5 million CDR3-containing paired-end reads. First-strand cDNA was synthesized from all RNA with the Mint cDNA synthesis kit, primed by a TRBC-specific oligonucleotide. After uracil-DNA glycosylase treatment, a first 18-cycle PCR used universal primers M1SS and BC2_uni_R on all cDNA. From the authors' description of their analysis: For normalization, 1 million high-quality reads, each with a distinct molecular identifier, were randomly selected from each sample. Instead of being binned into consensus sequences, reads with shared molecular identifiers were discarded. MiTCR, with a Q25 quality threshold and the strictest error-elimination algorithm, was used for CDR3 identification, clonotype clustering and error correction. A nonparametric unseen species model using Euler transformation provided a lower-bound estimate of total TCR beta diversity. TCRdb reprocessing: public reads trimmed at Q25 with fastp, clones called with MiXCR, in-frame beta chains kept. Every CDR3 protein is listed once, alongside the most common genes and DNA of its rows. The V and J calls follow TCRdb's processing rather than the paper's. Within this sample are about 1.5 million distinct CDR3 sequences, with less than 45% of them counted one time only. Under 5% of the sample is in the top ten clones.

Recombination connected TRBV7-2 to TRBJ2-2; 8 junctional bases match TRBD1. The receptor was isolated from a woman aged 18-30 years in good health. Sequenced material: blood. The sequenced DNA is TGTGCCAGCAGCTTCCATGGGACAGGTCTTGCCGGGGAGCTGTTTTTT. This encodes CASSFHGTGLAGELFF.